This passage covers 27 T cell receptor beta chains from one sample sequenced in a study of blood T cell repertoires in COVID-19 (dated by TCRdb to the early 2020s). Library preparation used the immunoSEQ multiplex PCR assay. TCRdb obtained this table from immuneACCESS and retained in-frame rearrangements with V and J assigned. These tables miss some clones; where compared with another copy, unresolved V genes account for less than half of the shortfall, and the remainder is unexplained. The sample data list about 340,000 clones, and more than 85% of these were observed just once. Roughly 18% of the sample is held by the ten biggest clonotypes. Sequenced input: PBMCs or T cells enriched from blood (not recorded which). These TCRs come from a woman between 25 and 40 years old who had recovered from COVID-19.

The chain carries TRBV5-6 and TRBJ1-2, with D tentatively TRBD1 (6 bases). In germline, CDR1 is SGHDT, CDR2 YYEEEE. The CDR3 contains 14 residues. Trimming stripped 0 bases from V and 4 bases from J, with 10 bases between. The DNA for the CDR3 is TGTGCCAGCAGCTTGGAGGGGGTGAGCTATGGCTACACCTTC. Amino acids: CASSLEGVSYGYTF.

The chain recombines TRBV18 with TRBJ1-1; 7 bases line up with TRBD1. The germline V gene has CDR1 KGHSH and CDR2 LQKENI. V lost 3 bases and J lost 3; bases outside the gene matches: 13. The CDR3 covers 17 residues. The DNA of the CDR3 is TGTGCCAGCTCACCGACTCAGGGGGGAAGAGGACACACTGAAGCTTTCTTT. Amino acids: CASSPTQGGRGHTEAFF.

This clone was recorded only once. The DNA for the CDR3 is TGTGCCAGCACGCCAGGGCCCCTTGGCTACACCTTC. This sequence encodes CASTPGPLGYTF. The chain recombines TRBV6-6 with TRBJ1-2; maybe TRBD1 (5 bases). Germline V CDR1 and CDR2: MNHNY, SVGAGI (reference sequence). Trimming left V 7 bases short and J 7 bases short, with 13 bases between. This CDR3 comprises 12 residues.

The chain employs TRBV5-4 and TRBJ2-1; TRBD2 matches at 10 bases. CDR3 length equals 15 residues. The germline V gene encodes CDR1 SGHNT and CDR2 YYREEE (reference sequence). With V trimmed by 3 bases and J by 4 bases, 4 bases remained unmatched. CDR3 region: CASSSGTSDYNEQFF. The CDR3 DNA is TGTGCCAGCAGCTCCGGGACTAGCGATTACAATGAGCAGTTCTTC.

This clone was counted once. The rearrangement uses TRBV10-3 and TRBJ2-5; a possible D gene is TRBD1 (5 bases). V dropped 5 bases and J dropped 5 bases, with 24 bases sitting between them. There are 17 residues in the CDR3. Germline CDR1 is ENHRY and CDR2 is SYGVKD. Here the CDR3 reads CAISPSGQGKIRETQYF. CDR3 sequence (DNA): TGTGCCATCAGTCCCTCTGGGCAGGGAAAGATTAGGGAGACCCAGTACTTC.

The CDR3 DNA sequence: TGTGCCAGCAGCCACAACCCCAATGCACAAGAGACCCAGTACTTC. Protein: CASSHNPNAQETQYF. The rearrangement links TRBV7-2 to TRBJ2-5; D is ambiguous. Per germline, CDR1 SGHTA and CDR2 FQGNSA. The V end lost 5 bases, the J end lost 2 bases, and 15 bases lay between the germline ends. The CDR3 loop spans 15 amino acids.

The J gene is TRBJ2-5, the V gene TRBV5-6; D remains ambiguous. V lost 2 bases and J lost 5, with 7 bases in between. Germline-derived CDR1 and CDR2 are SGHDT and YYEEEE. The CDR3 extends over 12 amino acids. CDR3 amino acids: CASSLDGETQYF. As DNA, the CDR3 is TGTGCCAGCAGCTTAGATGGCGAGACCCAGTACTTC.

The J gene is TRBJ1-3, the V gene TRBV27; TRBD1 matches 7 bases. The CDR3 sequence is 15 residues long. Germline V gives CDR1 MNHEY, CDR2 SMNVEV (reference sequence). V dropped 0 bases and J dropped 3; count of bases not matched to a gene: 2. The CDR3 reads CASSLSPGGGNTIYF. The DNA of the CDR3 is TGTGCCAGCAGTTTATCTCCAGGGGGTGGAAACACCATATATTTT.

The table lists this clone with a count of one. The chain's CDR3 is CAWRPGYWNTGELFF. In DNA, the CDR3 is TGTGCCTGGAGACCAGGGTATTGGAACACCGGGGAGCTGTTTTTT. The rearrangement uses TRBV30 and TRBJ2-2, with a possible D match to TRBD1 (5 bases). The CDR3 loop spans 15 amino acids. The V and J ends lost 3 bases and 1 base respectively, with 12 bases between them. Germline CDR1 and CDR2: GTSNPN and SVGIG (reference sequence).

This clone has a handful of counts. The chain couples TRBV6-4 to TRBJ2-2; D remains unclear. V was shortened by 0 bases and J by 5 bases, with 7 bases between the two germline ends. The CDR3 consists of 14 residues. Germline CDR1 MRHNA, CDR2 SNTAGT. The CDR3 DNA follows: TGTGCCAGCAGTGACTCGACTCGAACCGGGGAGCTGTTTTTT. Protein sequence: CASSDSTRTGELFF.

The chain recombines TRBV7-2 with TRBJ1-1; D gene ambiguous. Deletions cut 0 bases from V and 2 bases from J, with 7 bases between. This CDR3 spans 14 amino acids. The germline gives CDR1 SGHTA, CDR2 FQGNSA. The CDR3: CASSLARHNTEAFF. CDR3 DNA: TGTGCCAGCAGCTTAGCGCGGCATAACACTGAAGCTTTCTTT.

The chain recombines TRBV7-2 with TRBJ2-7; perhaps TRBD2 as D (6 bases). Trimming pared 5 bases from V and 0 bases from J, leaving 11 bases between. Germline V CDR1 and CDR2: SGHTA, FQGNSA. This CDR3 spans 14 amino acids. This chain's CDR3 is CASSLGGTSYEQYF. In DNA, the CDR3 is TGTGCCAGCAGCCTCGGGGGTACCTCCTACGAGCAGTACTTC.

J is TRBJ2-7 and V is TRBV29-1; TRBD2 agrees at 9 bases. CDR1 SQVTM and CDR2 ANQGSEA come from the germline V gene. The CDR3 consists of 16 residues. Trimming cost V 5 bases and J 0 bases; bases outside gene matches: 11. The CDR3 loop reads CSVRVRIAGVSYEQYF. The DNA of the CDR3 is TGCAGCGTTCGTGTTCGGATAGCGGGAGTCTCCTACGAGCAGTACTTC.

V usage is TRBV29-1 and J usage is TRBJ2-7; tentative D call: TRBD2 (5 bases). The ends were cut back, 0 bases at V and 0 bases at J, with 6 bases in the middle. This CDR3 comprises 13 residues. The V gene's germline CDR1 is SQVTM and CDR2 ANQGSEA. The CDR3 here is CSVEEGSSYEQYF. CDR3 DNA: TGCAGCGTTGAAGAGGGGAGCTCCTACGAGCAGTACTTC.

The rearrangement uses TRBV5-1 and TRBJ1-6; D is unclear. Trimming removed 2 bases at V and 6 bases at J, with 9 bases between. CDR1 is SGHRS and CDR2 is YFSETQ in the germline V gene. This CDR3 has 14 amino acids. The CDR3 DNA is TGCGCCAGCAGCTTTTACAGCGGTAATTCACCCCTCCACTTT. This codes for CASSFYSGNSPLHF.

CDR3 bases: TGTGCCAGCAGCTTAGCGAGAGGAGAGACCCAGTACTTC. Amino acid sequence: CASSLARGETQYF. The chain recombines TRBV7-2 with TRBJ2-5; D remains ambiguous. Trimming left V 0 bases short and J 4 bases short, with 6 bases between. Germline V gene data show CDR1 as SGHTA and CDR2 as FQGNSA. This CDR3 is built from 13 residues.

This chain connects TRBV4-3 to TRBJ2-1; D possibly corresponds to TRBD1 (5 bases). Trimming cost V 4 bases and J 5 bases, with 9 bases left between them. Germline values: CDR1 LGHNA, CDR2 YSLEER. There are 13 residues in the CDR3. CDR3 DNA sequence: TGCGCCAGCAGCCTGGGGCGTAACAATGAGCAGTTCTTC. Translation gives CASSLGRNNEQFF.

The CDR3 region is CASSAGGGARYNEQFF. CDR3 DNA sequence: TGTGCCAGCAGCGCGGGAGGGGGGGCAAGGTACAATGAGCAGTTCTTC. J is TRBJ2-1 and V is TRBV9; 8 bases are shared with TRBD2. This CDR3 spans 16 amino acids. The J segment lost 4 bases and the V segment lost 3 bases, leaving 9 bases of the junction unmatched. Germline values: CDR1 SGDLS, CDR2 YYNGEE.

The chain has TRBV5-1 and TRBJ1-6; TRBD1 agrees at 7 bases. V shed 1 base and J 5 bases; nucleotides not matched to a gene: 3. Germline-derived CDR1 and CDR2 are SGHRS and YFSETQ. The CDR3 is made up of 15 amino acids. Written as DNA, the CDR3 is TGCGCCAGCAGCTTGTGGACAGGTGATAATTCACCCCTCCACTTT. As protein: CASSLWTGDNSPLHF. The whole variable domain, remainder taken from reference TRBV5-1 and TRBJ1-6, is KAGVTQTPRYLIKTRGQQVTLSCSPISGHRSVSWYQQTPGQGLQFLFEYFSETQRNKGNFPGRFSGRQFSNSRSEMNVSTLELGDSALYLCASSLWTGDNSPLHFGNGTRLTVT.

The J gene is TRBJ1-2, the V gene TRBV6-5, with D unresolved. Germline-derived CDR1 and CDR2 are MNHEY and SVGAGI. This CDR3 is built from 13 residues. The V end lost 6 bases, the J end lost 5 bases, and 13 bases lay between the germline ends. This CDR3 is CASRSLDIYGYTF. Here the CDR3 DNA reads TGTGCCAGCAGGTCGTTAGACATTTATGGCTACACCTTC.

The chain combines TRBV28 with TRBJ1-1, with a possible D match to TRBD1 (6 bases). Between the trimmed V and J ends, which lost 5 bases and 7 bases, there was a span of 23 bases. The germline gives CDR1 MDHEN, CDR2 SYDVKM. The CDR3 is 16 residues long. CDR3 sequence reads: CASSGLWDTPGGEAFF. The CDR3 nucleotides are TGTGCCAGCAGTGGGTTGTGGGACACCCCTGGCGGTGAAGCTTTCTTT.

The rearrangement joins TRBV5-6 to TRBJ2-7, with D perhaps TRBD1 (6 bases). In germline, CDR1 is SGHDT, CDR2 YYEEEE. V dropped 0 bases and J dropped 5 bases, with 24 bases sitting between them. This CDR3 contains 18 residues. The DNA for the CDR3 is TGTGCCAGCAGCTTGGTCCGGAAGAGCCCAGGGGATATAGACGAGCAGTACTTC. Its protein product is CASSLVRKSPGDIDEQYF.

This clone was counted a single time. The chain joins TRBV30 to TRBJ1-1; 7 nucleotides line up with TRBD1. The length of the CDR3 is 13 residues. CDR1 is GTSNPN, CDR2 SVGIG, per germline (reference sequence). J gave up 11 bases and V 3 bases, and 12 bases lay outside the gene matches. In DNA form, the CDR3 reads TGTGCCTGGAGAAAAACAGGGGCTGCTGCTGCTTTCTTT. It codes for CAWRKTGAAAAFF. The whole variable domain, filled in from reference TRBV30 and TRBJ1-1, reads SQTIHQWPATLVQPVGSPLSLECTVEGTSNPNLYWYRQAAGRGLQLLFYSVGIGQISSEVPQNLSASRPQDRQFILSSKKLLLSDSGFYLCAWRKTGAAAAFFGQGTRLTVV.

This clone was counted a few times. V usage is TRBV5-4 and J usage is TRBJ1-6; D possibly corresponds to TRBD1 (5 bases). Trimming removed 0 bases from V and 12 bases from J, with 16 bases in between. This CDR3 has 15 amino acids. Germline V gene sequence: CDR1 SGHNT, CDR2 YYREEE (reference sequence). Written as DNA, the CDR3 is TGTGCCAGCAGCTTGGGCACGGGGGGTGAGGGACCCCTCCACTTT. It is translated as CASSLGTGGEGPLHF.

The chain links TRBV27 to TRBJ2-5, with 12 bases identical to TRBD1. CDR1 MNHEY and CDR2 SMNVEV come from the germline V gene (reference sequence). The CDR3 has 17 amino acids. The V segment lost 1 base and the J segment 4 bases; nucleotides outside the gene matches: 7. CDR3 amino acids: CASSLYRLGQGAETQYF. The CDR3 coding sequence is TGTGCCAGCAGTTTATACCGGTTGGGACAGGGGGCAGAGACCCAGTACTTC.

The V call is TRBV6-5, the J call TRBJ2-7; 9 bases agree with TRBD1. Trimming cost V 7 bases and J 6 bases; bases outside gene matches: 10. This CDR3 region has 14 residues. Germline loops: CDR1 MNHEY, CDR2 SVGAGI. In DNA, the CDR3 is TGTGCCAGCAAAGAACCGGGACAGGGACCCGAGCAGTACTTC. Translating it yields CASKEPGQGPEQYF.

In this sample, this clone turned up a few times. Here the CDR3 reads CASSLAAGGSYNEQFF. For the CDR3, the DNA is TGTGCCAGCAGCTTAGCGGCGGGGGGGTCCTACAATGAGCAGTTCTTC. The rearrangement links TRBV7-2 to TRBJ2-1, with TRBD2 matching over 9 bases. V shed 0 bases and J 1 base; nucleotides not matched to a gene: 1. CDR1 SGHTA and CDR2 FQGNSA come from the germline V gene. The CDR3 runs to 16 residues.